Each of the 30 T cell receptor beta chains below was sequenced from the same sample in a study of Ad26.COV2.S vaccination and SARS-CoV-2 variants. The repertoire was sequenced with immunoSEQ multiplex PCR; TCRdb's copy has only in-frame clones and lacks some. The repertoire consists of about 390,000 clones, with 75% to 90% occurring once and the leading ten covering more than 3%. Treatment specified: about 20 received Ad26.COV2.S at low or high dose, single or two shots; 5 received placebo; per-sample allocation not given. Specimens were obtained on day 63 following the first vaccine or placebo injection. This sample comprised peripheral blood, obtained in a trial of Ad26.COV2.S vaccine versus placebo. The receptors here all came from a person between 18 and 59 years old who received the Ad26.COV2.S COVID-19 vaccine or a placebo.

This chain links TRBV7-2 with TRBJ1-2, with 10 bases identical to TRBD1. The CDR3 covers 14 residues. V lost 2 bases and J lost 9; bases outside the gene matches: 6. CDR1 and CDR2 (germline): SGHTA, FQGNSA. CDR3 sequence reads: CASSLHGQGDSYTF. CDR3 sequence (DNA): TGTGCCAGCAGCTTACACGGACAGGGGGATAGCTACACCTTC.

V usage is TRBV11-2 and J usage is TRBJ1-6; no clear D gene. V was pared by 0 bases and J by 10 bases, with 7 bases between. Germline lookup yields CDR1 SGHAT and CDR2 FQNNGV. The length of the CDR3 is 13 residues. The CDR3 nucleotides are TGTGCCAGCAGCTTAGAACGCGTGTCACCCCTCCACTTT. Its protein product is CASSLERVSPLHF.

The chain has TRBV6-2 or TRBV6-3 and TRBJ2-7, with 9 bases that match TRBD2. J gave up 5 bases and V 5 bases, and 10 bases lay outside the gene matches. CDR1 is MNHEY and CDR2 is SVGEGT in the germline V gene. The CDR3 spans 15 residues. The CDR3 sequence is CASSTSGYLPDEQYF. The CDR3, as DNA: TGTGCCAGCAGTACTAGCGGGTACTTACCGGACGAGCAGTACTTC.

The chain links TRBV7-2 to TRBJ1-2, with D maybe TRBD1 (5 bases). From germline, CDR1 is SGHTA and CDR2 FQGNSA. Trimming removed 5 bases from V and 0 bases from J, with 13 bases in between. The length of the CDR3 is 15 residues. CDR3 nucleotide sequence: TGTGCCAGCAGCCTATCTGGGGGTGCTAACTATGGCTACACCTTC. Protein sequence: CASSLSGGANYGYTF.

The CDR3 reads CASSATVLNTEAFF. In nucleotides, the CDR3 is TGTGCCAGCAGCGCGACCGTTCTGAACACTGAAGCTTTCTTT. The chain recombines TRBV11-2 with TRBJ1-1, with D unclear. This CDR3 is built from 14 residues. Between the trimmed V and J ends, which lost 5 bases and 0 bases, there was a span of 10 bases. Germline CDR1 reads SGHAT; CDR2 reads FQNNGV.

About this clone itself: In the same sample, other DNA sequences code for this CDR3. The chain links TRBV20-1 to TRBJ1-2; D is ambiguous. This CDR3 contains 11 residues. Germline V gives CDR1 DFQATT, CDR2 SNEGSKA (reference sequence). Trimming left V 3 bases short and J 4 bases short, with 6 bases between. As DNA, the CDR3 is TGCAGTGCTAGGGGGTCCTATGGCTACACCTTC. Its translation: CSARGSYGYTF.

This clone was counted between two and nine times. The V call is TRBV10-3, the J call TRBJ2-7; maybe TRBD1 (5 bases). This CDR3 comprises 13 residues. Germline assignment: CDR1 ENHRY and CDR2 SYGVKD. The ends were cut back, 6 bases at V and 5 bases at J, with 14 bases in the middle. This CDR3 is CAIRTTQGNEQYF. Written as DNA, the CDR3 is TGTGCCATCAGGACAACTCAGGGTAACGAGCAGTACTTC.

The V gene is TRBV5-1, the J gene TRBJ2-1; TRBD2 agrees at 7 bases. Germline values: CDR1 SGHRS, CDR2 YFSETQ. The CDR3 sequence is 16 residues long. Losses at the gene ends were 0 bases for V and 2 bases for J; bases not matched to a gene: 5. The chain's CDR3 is CASSLVASGAYNEQFF. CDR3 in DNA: TGCGCCAGCAGCTTGGTGGCTAGCGGCGCCTACAATGAGCAGTTCTTC.

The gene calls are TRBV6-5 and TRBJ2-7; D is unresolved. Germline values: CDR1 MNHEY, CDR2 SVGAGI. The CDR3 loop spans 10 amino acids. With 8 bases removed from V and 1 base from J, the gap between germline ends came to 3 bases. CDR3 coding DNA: TGTGCCAGCGCGTCCTACGAGCAGTACTTC. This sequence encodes CASASYEQYF.

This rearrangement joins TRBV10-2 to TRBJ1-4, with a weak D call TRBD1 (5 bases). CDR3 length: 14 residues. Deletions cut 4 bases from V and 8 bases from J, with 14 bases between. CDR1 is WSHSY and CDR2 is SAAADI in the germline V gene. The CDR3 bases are TGCGCCAGCAGTGGAGCGGGGGAGGGCGAAAAACTGTTTTTT. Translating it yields CASSGAGEGEKLFF.

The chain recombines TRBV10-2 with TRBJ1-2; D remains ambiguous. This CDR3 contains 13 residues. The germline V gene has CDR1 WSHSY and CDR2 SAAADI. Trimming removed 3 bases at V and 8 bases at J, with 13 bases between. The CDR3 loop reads CASSDRAEGGYTF. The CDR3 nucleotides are TGCGCCAGCAGTGATCGGGCAGAGGGAGGCTACACCTTC.

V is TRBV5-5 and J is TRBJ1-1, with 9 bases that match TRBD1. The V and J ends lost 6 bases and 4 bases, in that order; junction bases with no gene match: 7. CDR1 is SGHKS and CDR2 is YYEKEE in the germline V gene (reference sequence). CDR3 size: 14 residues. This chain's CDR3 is CASNILTGGTEAFF. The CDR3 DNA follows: TGTGCCAGCAACATCCTGACAGGGGGCACTGAAGCTTTCTTT.

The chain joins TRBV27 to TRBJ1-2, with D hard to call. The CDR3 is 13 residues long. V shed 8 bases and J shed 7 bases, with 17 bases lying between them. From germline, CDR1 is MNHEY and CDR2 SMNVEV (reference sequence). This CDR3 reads CASSIRYGSGYTF. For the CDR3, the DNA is TGTGCCAGCTCCATCCGGTACGGAAGTGGCTACACCTTC.

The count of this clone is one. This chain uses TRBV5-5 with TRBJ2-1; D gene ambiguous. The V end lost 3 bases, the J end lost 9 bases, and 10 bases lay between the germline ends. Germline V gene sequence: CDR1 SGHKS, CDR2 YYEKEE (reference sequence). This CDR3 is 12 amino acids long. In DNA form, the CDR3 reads TGTGCCAGCAGCTCACTGGGTAGTGAGCAGTTCTTC. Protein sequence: CASSSLGSEQFF. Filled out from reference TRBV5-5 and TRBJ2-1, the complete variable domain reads DAGVTQSPTHLIKTRGQQVTLRCSPISGHKSVSWYQQVLGQGPQFIFQYYEKEERGRGNFPDRFSARQFPNYSSELNVNALLLGDSALYLCASSSLGSEQFFGPGTRLTVL.

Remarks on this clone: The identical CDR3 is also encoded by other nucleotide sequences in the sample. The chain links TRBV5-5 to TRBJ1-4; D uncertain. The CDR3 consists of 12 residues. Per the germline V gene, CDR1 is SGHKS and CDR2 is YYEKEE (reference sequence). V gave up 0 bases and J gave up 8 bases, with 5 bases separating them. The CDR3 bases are TGTGCCAGCAGCTTGGGAGGAGAAAAACTGTTTTTT. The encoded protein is CASSLGGEKLFF.

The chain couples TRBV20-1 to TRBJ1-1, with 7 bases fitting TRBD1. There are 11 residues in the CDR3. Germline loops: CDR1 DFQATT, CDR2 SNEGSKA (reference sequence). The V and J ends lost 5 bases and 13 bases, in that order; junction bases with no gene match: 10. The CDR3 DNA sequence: TGCAGTGCTCGGACAGGAGTGGTAGGTTTCTTT. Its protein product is CSARTGVVGFF.

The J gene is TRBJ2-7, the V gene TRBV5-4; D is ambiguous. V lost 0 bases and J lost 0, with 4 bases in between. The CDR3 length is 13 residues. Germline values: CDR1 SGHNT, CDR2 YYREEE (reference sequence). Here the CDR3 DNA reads TGTGCCAGCAGCTTGGAGAGCTCCTACGAGCAGTACTTC. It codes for CASSLESSYEQYF.

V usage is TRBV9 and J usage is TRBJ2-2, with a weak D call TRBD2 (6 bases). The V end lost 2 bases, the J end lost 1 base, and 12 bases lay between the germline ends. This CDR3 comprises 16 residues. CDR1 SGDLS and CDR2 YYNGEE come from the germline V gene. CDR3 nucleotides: TGTGCCAGCAGCGTCTTCTGGGGGGAGAACACCGGGGAGCTGTTTTTT. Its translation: CASSVFWGENTGELFF. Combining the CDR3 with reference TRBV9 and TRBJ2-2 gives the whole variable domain DSGVTQTPKHLITATGQRVTLRCSPRSGDLSVYWYQQSLDQGLQFLIQYYNGEERAKGNILERFSAQQFPDLHSELNLSSLELGDSALYFCASSVFWGENTGELFFGEGSRLTVL.

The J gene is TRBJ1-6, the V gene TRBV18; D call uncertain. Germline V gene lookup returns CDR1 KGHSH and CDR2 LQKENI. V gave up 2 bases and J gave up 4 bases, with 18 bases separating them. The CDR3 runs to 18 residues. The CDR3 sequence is CASSPERERRIYNSPLHF. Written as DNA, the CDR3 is TGTGCCAGCTCACCAGAAAGGGAGAGACGGATATATAATTCACCCCTCCACTTT.

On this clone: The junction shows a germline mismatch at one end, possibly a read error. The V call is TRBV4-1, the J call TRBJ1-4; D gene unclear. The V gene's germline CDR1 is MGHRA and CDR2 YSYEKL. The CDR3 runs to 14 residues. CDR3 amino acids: CASNHPSTKEKLFF. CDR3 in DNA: TGCGCCAGCAACCATCCTAGCACTAAGGAAAAACTGTTTTTT.

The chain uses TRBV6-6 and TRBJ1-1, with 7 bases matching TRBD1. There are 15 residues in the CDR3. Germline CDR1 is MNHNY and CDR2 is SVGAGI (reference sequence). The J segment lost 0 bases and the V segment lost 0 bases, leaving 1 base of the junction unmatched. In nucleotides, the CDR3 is TGTGCCAGCAGTTACTCTGGGACAGTGAACACTGAAGCTTTCTTT. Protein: CASSYSGTVNTEAFF.

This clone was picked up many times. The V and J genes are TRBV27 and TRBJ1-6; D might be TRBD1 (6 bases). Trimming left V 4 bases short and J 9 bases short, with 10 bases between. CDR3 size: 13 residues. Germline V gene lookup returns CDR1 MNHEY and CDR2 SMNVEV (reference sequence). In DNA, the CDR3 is TGTGCCAGCAGTTACAGGGAGAGTTCACCCCTCCACTTT. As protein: CASSYRESSPLHF.

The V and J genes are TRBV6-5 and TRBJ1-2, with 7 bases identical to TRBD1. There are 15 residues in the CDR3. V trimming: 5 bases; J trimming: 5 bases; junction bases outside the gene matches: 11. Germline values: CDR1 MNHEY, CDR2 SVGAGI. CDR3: CASSPRQGRWYGYTF. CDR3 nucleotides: TGTGCCAGCAGTCCTCGACAGGGACGATGGTATGGCTACACCTTC.

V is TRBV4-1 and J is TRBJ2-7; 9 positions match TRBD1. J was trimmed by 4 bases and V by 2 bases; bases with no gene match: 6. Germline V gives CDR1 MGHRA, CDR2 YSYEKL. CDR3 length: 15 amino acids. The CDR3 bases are TGCGCCAGCAGCCAACCGGGACAGGGCCTTTACGAGCAGTACTTC. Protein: CASSQPGQGLYEQYF.

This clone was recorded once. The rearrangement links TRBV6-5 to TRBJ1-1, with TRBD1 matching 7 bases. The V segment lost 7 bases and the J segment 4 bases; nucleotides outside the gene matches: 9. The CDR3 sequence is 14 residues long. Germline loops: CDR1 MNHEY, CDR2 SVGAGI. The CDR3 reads CASNRGGGGTEAFF. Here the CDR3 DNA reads TGTGCCAGCAATCGAGGGGGCGGTGGCACTGAAGCTTTCTTT.

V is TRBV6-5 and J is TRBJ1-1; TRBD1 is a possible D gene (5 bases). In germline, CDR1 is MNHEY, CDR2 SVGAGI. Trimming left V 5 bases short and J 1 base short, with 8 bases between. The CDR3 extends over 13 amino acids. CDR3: CASSHTGNTEAFF. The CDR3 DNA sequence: TGTGCCAGCAGTCATACAGGGAACACTGAAGCTTTCTTT.

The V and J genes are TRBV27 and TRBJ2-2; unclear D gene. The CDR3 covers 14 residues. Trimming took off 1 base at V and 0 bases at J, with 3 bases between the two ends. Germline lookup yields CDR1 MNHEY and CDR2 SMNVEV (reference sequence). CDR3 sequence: CASSLYPNTGELFF. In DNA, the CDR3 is TGTGCCAGCAGTTTATACCCGAACACCGGGGAGCTGTTTTTT.

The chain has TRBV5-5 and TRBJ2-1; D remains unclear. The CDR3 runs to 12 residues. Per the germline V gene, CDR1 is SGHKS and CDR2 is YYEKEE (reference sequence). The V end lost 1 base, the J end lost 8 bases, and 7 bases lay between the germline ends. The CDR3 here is CASSLRVHEQFF. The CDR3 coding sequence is TGTGCCAGCAGCTTGAGGGTCCATGAGCAGTTCTTC.

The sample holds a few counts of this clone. The CDR3 bases are TGTGCCAGCAGCACTTGGGACGGCTATAATTCACCCCTCCACTTT. Protein: CASSTWDGYNSPLHF. This chain joins TRBV11-2 and TRBJ1-6; D perhaps matches TRBD1 (5 bases). This CDR3 is built from 15 residues. Trimming shortened V by 5 bases and J by 3 bases, and 11 bases separated the two germline ends. CDR1 and CDR2 from the germline V gene are SGHAT and FQNNGV.

The CDR3 DNA reads TGTGCCAGCAGCCAGACTAGCGGGGATTTAGGGGAGACCCAGTACTTC. Protein: CASSQTSGDLGETQYF. V is TRBV3-1 (or the pseudogene TRBV3-2) and J is TRBJ2-5; the match to TRBD2 covers 11 bases. Per the germline V gene, CDR1 is LGHDT and CDR2 is YNNKEL (reference sequence). V gave up 3 bases and J gave up 5 bases; unmatched junction bases: 8. The CDR3 has 16 amino acids.